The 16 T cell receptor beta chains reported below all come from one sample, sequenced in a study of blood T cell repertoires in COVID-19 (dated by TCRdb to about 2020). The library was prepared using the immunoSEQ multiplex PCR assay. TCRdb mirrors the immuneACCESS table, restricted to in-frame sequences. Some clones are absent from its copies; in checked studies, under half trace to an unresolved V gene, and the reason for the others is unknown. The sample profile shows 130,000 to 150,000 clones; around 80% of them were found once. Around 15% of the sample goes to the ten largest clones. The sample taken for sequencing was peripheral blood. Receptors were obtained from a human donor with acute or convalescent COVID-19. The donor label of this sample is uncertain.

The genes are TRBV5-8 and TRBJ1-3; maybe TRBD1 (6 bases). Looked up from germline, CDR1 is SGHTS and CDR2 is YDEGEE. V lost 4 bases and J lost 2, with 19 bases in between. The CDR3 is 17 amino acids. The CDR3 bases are TGTGCCAGCAGCCTCCCTTGGGACACATTAACTGGAAACACCATATATTTT. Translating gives CASSLPWDTLTGNTIYF.

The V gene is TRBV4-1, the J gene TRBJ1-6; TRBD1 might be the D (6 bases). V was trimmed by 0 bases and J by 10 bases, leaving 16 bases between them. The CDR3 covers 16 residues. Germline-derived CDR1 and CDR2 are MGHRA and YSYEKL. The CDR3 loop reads CASSQEGSRGVSPLHF. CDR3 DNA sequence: TGCGCCAGCAGCCAAGAAGGAAGCAGGGGAGTATCACCCCTCCACTTT.

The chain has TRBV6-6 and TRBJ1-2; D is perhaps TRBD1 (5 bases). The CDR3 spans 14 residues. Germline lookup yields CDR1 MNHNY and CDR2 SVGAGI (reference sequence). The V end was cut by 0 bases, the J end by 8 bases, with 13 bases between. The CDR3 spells CASSYSSREGGYTF. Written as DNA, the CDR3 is TGTGCCAGCAGTTACTCGTCCAGGGAGGGGGGCTACACCTTC.

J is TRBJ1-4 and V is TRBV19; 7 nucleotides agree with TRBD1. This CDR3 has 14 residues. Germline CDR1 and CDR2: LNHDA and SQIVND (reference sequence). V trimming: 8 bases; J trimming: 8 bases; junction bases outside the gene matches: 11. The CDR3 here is CASAEQGRREKLFF. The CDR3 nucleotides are TGTGCCAGTGCTGAACAGGGGAGGAGGGAAAAACTGTTTTTT.

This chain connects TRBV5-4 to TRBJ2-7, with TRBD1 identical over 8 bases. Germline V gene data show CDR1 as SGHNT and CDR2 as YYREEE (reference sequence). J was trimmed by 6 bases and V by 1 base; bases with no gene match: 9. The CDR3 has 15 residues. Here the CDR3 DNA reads TGTGCCAGCAGCTTGTGGCAGGGGGCTTCCACCGAGCAGTACTTC. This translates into CASSLWQGASTEQYF.

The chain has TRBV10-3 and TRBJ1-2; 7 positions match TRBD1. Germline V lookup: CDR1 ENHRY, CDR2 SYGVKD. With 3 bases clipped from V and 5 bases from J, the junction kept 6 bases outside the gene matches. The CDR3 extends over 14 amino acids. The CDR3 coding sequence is TGTGCCATCAGTGATAAGACAGGGCGGTATGGCTACACCTTC. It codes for CAISDKTGRYGYTF.

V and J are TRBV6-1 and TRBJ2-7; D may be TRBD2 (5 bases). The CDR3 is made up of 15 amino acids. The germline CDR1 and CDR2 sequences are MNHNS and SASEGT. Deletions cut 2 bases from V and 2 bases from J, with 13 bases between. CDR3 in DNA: TGTGCCAGCAGTGAATTTCGAGACGGGACCTACGAGCAGTACTTC. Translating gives CASSEFRDGTYEQYF.

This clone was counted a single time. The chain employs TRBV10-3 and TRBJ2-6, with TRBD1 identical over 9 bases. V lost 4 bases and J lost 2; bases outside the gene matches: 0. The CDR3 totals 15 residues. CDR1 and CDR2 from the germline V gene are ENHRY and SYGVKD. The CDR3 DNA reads TGTGCCATCAGTGGGGACAGGGCTGGGGCCAACGTCCTGACTTTC. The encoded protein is CAISGDRAGANVLTF.

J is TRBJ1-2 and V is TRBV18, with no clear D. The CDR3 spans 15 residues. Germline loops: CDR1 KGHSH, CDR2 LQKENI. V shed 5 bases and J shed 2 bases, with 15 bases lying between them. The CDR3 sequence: CASSELGRENYGYTF. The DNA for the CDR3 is TGTGCCAGCTCAGAGCTAGGGAGGGAAAACTATGGCTACACCTTC.

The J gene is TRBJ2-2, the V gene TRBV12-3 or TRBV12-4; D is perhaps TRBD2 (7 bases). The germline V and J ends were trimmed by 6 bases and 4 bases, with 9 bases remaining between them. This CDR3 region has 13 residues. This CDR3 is CASSRGATGELFF. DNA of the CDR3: TGTGCCAGCAGCCGGGGGGCCACCGGGGAGCTGTTTTTT.

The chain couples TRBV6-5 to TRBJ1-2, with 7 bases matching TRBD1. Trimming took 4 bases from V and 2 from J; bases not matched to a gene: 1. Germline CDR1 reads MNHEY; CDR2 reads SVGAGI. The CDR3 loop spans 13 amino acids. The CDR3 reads CASSLTGNYGYTF. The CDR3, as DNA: TGTGCCAGCAGTTTGACAGGGAACTATGGCTACACCTTC.

CDR3 nucleotide sequence: TGTGCCAGCAGCCGGGAGGGGGTTACGCAGTATTTT. This translates into CASSREGVTQYF. This chain links TRBV5-6 with TRBJ2-3; 8 bases are shared with TRBD2. The V gene's germline CDR1 is SGHDT and CDR2 YYEEEE. The CDR3 spans 12 residues. The junction had 3 bases not matched to a gene; V was cut back by 4 bases and J by 8 bases.

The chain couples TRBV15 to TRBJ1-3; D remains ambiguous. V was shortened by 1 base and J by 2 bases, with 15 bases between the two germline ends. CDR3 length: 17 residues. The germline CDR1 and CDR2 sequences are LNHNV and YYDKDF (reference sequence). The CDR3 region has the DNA TGTGCCACCAGCAGAGGTGGAGGAAACCTGCCTGGAAACACCATATATTTT. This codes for CATSRGGGNLPGNTIYF.

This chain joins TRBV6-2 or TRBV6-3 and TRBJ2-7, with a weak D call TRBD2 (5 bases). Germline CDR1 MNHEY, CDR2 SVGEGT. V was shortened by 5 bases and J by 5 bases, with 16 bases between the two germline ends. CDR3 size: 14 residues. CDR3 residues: CASSTGIPGHEQYF. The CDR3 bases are TGTGCCAGCAGTACCGGGATCCCTGGCCACGAGCAGTACTTC.

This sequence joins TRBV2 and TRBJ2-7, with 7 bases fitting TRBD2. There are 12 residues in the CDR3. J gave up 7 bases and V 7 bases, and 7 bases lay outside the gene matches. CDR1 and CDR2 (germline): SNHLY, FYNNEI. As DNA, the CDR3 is TGTGCCAGCACCGCGGGGGAGGGGGAGCAGTACTTC. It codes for CASTAGEGEQYF.

The CDR3 DNA follows: TGTGCCAGCAGCTTGGAACAGATTAATGAAAAACTGTTTTTT. Translated: CASSLEQINEKLFF. V gene TRBV5-6 combines with J gene TRBJ1-4; no firm D call. V was trimmed by 0 bases and J by 4 bases, leaving 7 bases between them. Germline loops: CDR1 SGHDT, CDR2 YYEEEE. This CDR3 is built from 14 residues.